This TCR beta chain was sequenced during a study of STAT5B mutations in CD4+ large granular lymphocyte leukemia (dated by TCRdb to between 2020 and 2023). For the study in its entirety: Among healthy controls, the CDR3 'QG' motif was associated with a particular HLA allele. Flow cytometry performed on FACSCanto II or FACSVerse showed that the purified fractions had more than 95% purity among lymphocytes. TCRbeta repertoires of CD4+ T-cell large granular lymphocyte leukemia patients were compared with those of healthy blood donors. Broader findings and caveats from the paper: Each patient's main leukemic clonotypes were private, but roughly a quarter of these clonotypes showed up at low frequency in the non-leukemic repertoires of other patients. Compared with healthy CD4+ repertoires, CD4-sorted patient repertoires appeared more clonal, and this difference remained even after the putative leukemic clones were removed. The data were not HLA-matched, and the relatively small sample size could explain the higher clonality seen in CD4+ compared with CD8+ T-LGLL. Enrichment of TRBV06-family usage was observed among the top patient clones (8/27) relative to healthy controls (2/35).

The immunoSEQ assay at survey resolution was used to sequence TCRbeta rearrangements from genomic DNA. Turning to the authors' computational methods: In the TCR sequencing data, the lowest productive clonotype frequency that could be detected was 2.59 x 10-5. Analyses included only productive TCRbeta rearrangements, meaning complete and in-frame sequences. The clonality of each sample was calculated as Simpson clonality in the immunoSEQ Analyzer version 3.0. Clones were categorized by frequency as very rare, small, medium, large (1-20%) or hyperexpanded (>20%). Generation probabilities were estimated with OLGA 1.2.3, V-gene circos plots were generated with VDJtools, specificities were searched for in VDJdb, and CDR3 motifs were identified with GLIPH. What TCRdb holds here is the immuneACCESS table cut down to in-frame rearrangements. Part of the clones is not present; checked against another copy, under half of the missing clones reflect an unresolved V gene, and the others are unexplained. That table furnishes V, J and clone size, whereas the DNA furnished D and trimming. This sample has 40,000 to 45,000 clones in its table, and 80% to 90% of those were observed once. 3% to 4% of the sample goes to the ten largest clones.

On this clone itself: The specificity of this receptor is unknown. No much larger clonotype is one base removed from it; base qualities were not supplied.

Looking up the germline V gene yields CDR1 SGHTA and CDR2 FQGNSA. V is clipped by 0 bases and J by 4 bases, and the sequence between their germline boundaries is 10 bases long. Measured from the cysteine to the phenylalanine, the CDR3 is 15 residues long. The sequence is cut down to CDR3 DNA, 45 bases in frame from base 1. The healthy controls were 37 blood donors, and the buffy coats of these donors were supplied by the Finnish Red Cross blood service. All TCR-sequenced material derived from peripheral blood: patient blood samples and healthy donor buffy coats. Ficoll-Hypaque gradient centrifugation was used to isolate peripheral blood mononuclear cells. CD4+ cells were magnetically purified from the buffy coats of healthy controls. The Gentra Puregene Cell and Tissue kit was used to extract genomic DNA, and a Qubit 2.0 fluorometer was used to measure the amount of genomic DNA.

The chain joins TRBV7-2 to TRBJ1-5; the D gene lacks a confident call. The specimen sequenced was CD4+ T cells from blood buffy coats. The origin of this receptor is a human donor in good health. CDR3 reads: CASSLAGYSNQPQHF. The nucleotides are TGTGCCAGCAGCTTAGCAGGGTACAGTAATCAGCCCCAGCATTTT.